The rows below give T cell receptor beta chains drawn from one sample of a study of shared clonotypes between healthy human individuals. Produced via immunoSEQ multiplex PCR; TCRdb's table is partial and in-frame only. The sample has just over 2,000,000 clones, about 95% seen once. Sequencing used naive CD8+ T cells sorted from blood. The receptors shown here come from a man aged 18 to 35 in good health. Both conserved end residues are part of each CDR3. The D gene is left open where the match is weak. Clone size is shown for a subset of rows, as once, few, many or a class of expanded clone.

.,.,TRBJ2-1,TRBV4-1,TGCGCCAGCAGCCAACTAGGAGGAAGTTTATGGAATGAGCAGTTCTTC,CASSQLGGSLWNEQFF
.,TRBD2,TRBJ2-3,TRBV11-2,TGTGCCAGCAGCAAAGCGGGGGGGCTGGATACGCAGTATTTT,CASSKAGGLDTQYF
.,.,TRBJ1-1,TRBV27,TGTGCCAGCAGCCGACTCGGTCCGGAGGGTGTGACTGAAGCTTTCTTT,CASSRLGPEGVTEAFF
.,.,TRBJ2-3,TRBV10-1,TGCGCCAGCAGTGAGTCCGGGGTGAGGGGCACAGATACGCAGTATTTT,CASSESGVRGTDTQYF
once,.,TRBJ2-7,TRBV9,TGTGCCAGCAGCACGGGGGACAGCTACGAGCAGTACTTC,CASSTGDSYEQYF
few,TRBD1,TRBJ2-7,TRBV6-1,TGTGCCAGCAGTGAAGTGGGGACAGGGGGAGCCTACGAGCAGTACTTC,CASSEVGTGGAYEQYF
once,TRBD2,TRBJ2-7,TRBV13,TGTGCCAGCAGCTCACCCAGCGGGGGGAACTACGAGCAGTACTTC,CASSSPSGGNYEQYF
.,.,TRBJ2-3,TRBV6-5,TGTGCCAGCAGTTACTCGTTAGGCGGGAGCACAGATACGCAGTATTTT,CASSYSLGGSTDTQYF
.,.,TRBJ1-6,TRBV14,TGTGCCAGCAGCCAAGAAATCGATTCACCCCTCCACTTT,CASSQEIDSPLHF
.,.,TRBJ2-7,TRBV9,TGTGCCAGCAGCGCTGGGGGATTAGCGGACGAGCAGTACTTC,CASSAGGLADEQYF
.,.,TRBJ2-3,TRBV19,TGTGCCAGTAGTATGTTGAGTAGCGGATACACAGATACGCAGTATTTT,CASSMLSSGYTDTQYF
.,.,TRBJ1-1,TRBV29-1,TGCGGAACGGTCGTCGGGACTGAAGCTTTCTTT,CGTVVGTEAFF
.,.,TRBJ1-3,TRBV5-1,TGCGCCAGCAGCTTGCCTGGGCAGAGCTCTGGAAACACCATATATTTT,CASSLPGQSSGNTIYF
.,TRBD1,TRBJ1-1,TRBV6-1,TGTGCCAGCAGTGAAGGCAGACAGGGGAACACTGAAGCTTTCTTT,CASSEGRQGNTEAFF
.,TRBD2,TRBJ2-1,TRBV7-8,TGTGCCAGCTCCAAAAGACTAGCGGTCTACAATGAGCAGTTCTTC,CASSKRLAVYNEQFF
.,TRBD2,TRBJ2-7,TRBV9,TGTGCCAGCAGCGGAACGGGACTAGCGGAACTTTACGAGCAGTACTTC,CASSGTGLAELYEQYF
.,TRBD1,TRBJ2-7,TRBV6-6,TGTGCCAGCAGTTGGCAGGGGGCAATCTACGAGCAGTACTTC,CASSWQGAIYEQYF
.,.,TRBJ2-7,TRBV5-1,TGCGCCAGCAGCTTGGATCCAGGGAATCCCTACGAGCAGTACTTC,CASSLDPGNPYEQYF
.,.,TRBJ1-1,TRBV27,TGTGCCAGCAGTTTCGGGGGGCCCCTGAACACTGAAGCTTTCTTT,CASSFGGPLNTEAFF
.,TRBD1,TRBJ2-7,TRBV27,TGTGCCAGCAGTCCGGGACAGGTGGCCTACGAGCAGTACTTC,CASSPGQVAYEQYF
.,.,TRBJ1-3,TRBV14,TGTGCCAGCAGCCCCTTCGGAAACACCATATATTTT,CASSPFGNTIYF
.,TRBD2,TRBJ2-1,TRBV18,TGTGCCAGCTCACCAACTAGCGGGGGCCAGAGCTCCTACAATGAGCAGTTCTTC,CASSPTSGGQSSYNEQFF
.,.,TRBJ2-3,TRBV7-9,TGTGCCAGCAGCTTATTTGGCCGGTCTAGCACAGATACGCAGTATTTT,CASSLFGRSSTDTQYF
.,TRBD2,TRBJ2-7,TRBV11-2,TGTGCCAGCAGTCGGGGACTAGCGGAACTCTACGAGCAGTACTTC,CASSRGLAELYEQYF
.,.,TRBJ1-5,TRBV6-5,TGTGCCAGCAGTTACCTGGGACCGAATAGCAATCAGCCCCAGCATTTT,CASSYLGPNSNQPQHF
once,.,TRBJ2-3,TRBV5-4,TGTGCCAGCAGCTTGTACAGCCACTACACAGATACGCAGTATTTT,CASSLYSHYTDTQYF
.,TRBD1,TRBJ2-5,TRBV29-1,TGCAGCGTGAAGGACAGGGGCATACAAGAGACCCAGTACTTC,CSVKDRGIQETQYF
.,.,TRBJ2-3,TRBV20-1,TGCAGTGCTACGTACACAGATACGCAGTATTTT,CSATYTDTQYF
.,.,TRBJ2-7,TRBV6-5,TGTGCCAGCAGTTATCCGGGGCGCGAGCAGTACTTC,CASSYPGREQYF
.,.,TRBJ1-6,TRBV19,TGTGCCAGTAGTGCGCGGGAGTTTAATTCACCCCTCCACTTT,CASSAREFNSPLHF
once,.,TRBJ2-2,TRBV30,TGTGCCTGGATCGCAGTTAACACCGGGGAGCTGTTTTTT,CAWIAVNTGELFF
.,.,TRBJ1-5,TRBV11-2,TGTGCCAGCAGCTTAGAACCCGAAGGACAGATCAATCAGCCCCAGCATTTT,CASSLEPEGQINQPQHF
.,TRBD1,TRBJ1-5,TRBV4-1,TGCGCCAGCAGCCATGGGACAGGGGGCTTCGGGAACAATCAGCCCCAGCATTTT,CASSHGTGGFGNNQPQHF
.,.,TRBJ1-6,TRBV27,TGTGCCAGCAGTATTGACAGGAGCTCCTATAATTCACCCCTCCACTTT,CASSIDRSSYNSPLHF
.,TRBD2,TRBJ2-3,TRBV6-6,TGTGCCAGCAGTTACAGCGGGACTAGCACAGATACGCAGTATTTT,CASSYSGTSTDTQYF
.,TRBD1,TRBJ2-2,TRBV10-1,TGCGCCAGTACCGGGACAGATAACACCGGGGAGCTGTTTTTT,CASTGTDNTGELFF
.,.,TRBJ1-2,TRBV28,TGTGCCAGCAGTTTTTGGACGGGGGGTAATATCTATGGCTACACCTTC,CASSFWTGGNIYGYTF
.,.,TRBJ2-7,TRBV11-3,TGTGCCAGCATTCTGGGACGGACCTACGAGCAGTACTTC,CASILGRTYEQYF
.,.,TRBJ2-1,TRBV6-5,TGTGCCAGCAGTTCAGGACTCAGCTCCTACAATGAGCAGTTCTTC,CASSSGLSSYNEQFF
.,TRBD1,TRBJ2-7,TRBV27,TGTGCCAGCAGCCCCGACGGGACAGTCTACGAGCAGTACTTC,CASSPDGTVYEQYF
.,.,TRBJ1-2,TRBV5-5,TGTGCCAGCCGCTCGCCCAGGGGAAACTATGGCTACACCTTC,CASRSPRGNYGYTF
.,TRBD1,TRBJ1-1,TRBV13,TGTGCCAGCAGCTTAGAGGGGGCGGCGAACACTGAAGCTTTCTTT,CASSLEGAANTEAFF
.,.,TRBJ1-2,TRBV6-5,TGTGCCAGCAGTTACGAGGGGGACTATGGCTACACCTTC,CASSYEGDYGYTF
.,.,TRBJ1-4,TRBV5-4,TGTGCCAGCAGCTTAAAAGGGTGGGAGTATGAAAAACTGTTTTTT,CASSLKGWEYEKLFF
.,.,TRBJ1-2,TRBV27,TGTGCCAGCAGTCCCGGGTACAACTATGGCTACACCTTC,CASSPGYNYGYTF
.,TRBD2,TRBJ2-5,TRBV6-5,TGTGCCAGCAGTTACGTTCTGGCGGGAGGGGGGGAGACCCAGTACTTC,CASSYVLAGGGETQYF
.,.,TRBJ2-7,TRBV9,TGTGCCAGCAGCGTAGGGGCACCCGTTTCCTACGAGCAGTACTTC,CASSVGAPVSYEQYF
.,.,TRBJ2-5,TRBV11-2,TGTGCCAGCAGCTTTATCTCGGGAGAGGCCGAACGAAGCGTGACCCAGTACTTC,CASSFISGEAERSVTQYF
.,TRBD1,TRBJ2-7,TRBV5-6,TGTGCCAGCAGCATCCGGGACAGGGGGCGATTCGAGCAGTACTTC,CASSIRDRGRFEQYF
.,.,TRBJ2-2,TRBV7-7,TGTGCTAGCAGCTCTGGCGCTGGGGAGCTGTTTTTT,CASSSGAGELFF
.,.,TRBJ2-5,TRBV7-9,TGTGCCAGCAGCGAGAGCATGGAGTTCCAAGAGACCCAGTACTTC,CASSESMEFQETQYF
.,.,TRBJ2-3,TRBV4-3,TGCGCCAGCAGCTTCGGGACACCTAGCACAGATACGCAGTATTTT,CASSFGTPSTDTQYF
.,TRBD2,TRBJ2-7,TRBV5-5,TGTGCCAGCAGCTTGGAGGCGACTAGCGTTTCGGTCGAGCAGTACTTC,CASSLEATSVSVEQYF